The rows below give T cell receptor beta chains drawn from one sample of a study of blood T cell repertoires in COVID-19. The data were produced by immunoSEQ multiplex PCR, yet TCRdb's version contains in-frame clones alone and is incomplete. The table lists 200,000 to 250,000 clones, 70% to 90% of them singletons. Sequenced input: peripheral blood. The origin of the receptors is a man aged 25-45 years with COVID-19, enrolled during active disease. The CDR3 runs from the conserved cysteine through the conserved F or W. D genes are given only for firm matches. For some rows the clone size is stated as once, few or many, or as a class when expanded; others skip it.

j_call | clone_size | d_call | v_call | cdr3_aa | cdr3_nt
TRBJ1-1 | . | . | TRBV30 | CAWSVPGRFYTEAFF | TGTGCCTGGAGTGTACCCGGCAGGTTTTACACTGAAGCTTTCTTT
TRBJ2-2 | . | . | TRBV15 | CATTGDTGELFF | TGTGCCACCACGGGGGACACCGGGGAGCTGTTTTTT
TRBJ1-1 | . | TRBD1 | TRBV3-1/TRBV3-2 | CASSLWTGNTEAFF | TGTGCCAGCAGCCTGTGGACAGGGAACACTGAAGCTTTCTTT
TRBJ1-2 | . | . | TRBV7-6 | CASSPQQGVYGYTF | TGTGCCAGCAGCCCTCAACAGGGTGTCTATGGCTACACCTTC
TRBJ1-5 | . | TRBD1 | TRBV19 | CASSSTGAPPQPQHF | TGTGCCAGTAGCTCTACAGGGGCGCCCCCCCAGCCCCAGCATTTT
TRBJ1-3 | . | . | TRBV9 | CASTLGGSSGNTIYF | TGTGCCAGCACCCTCGGAGGGAGCTCTGGAAACACCATATATTTT
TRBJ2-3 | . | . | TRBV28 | CASSFGAGTSTDTQYF | TGTGCCAGCAGTTTTGGAGCTGGAACGAGCACAGATACGCAGTATTTT
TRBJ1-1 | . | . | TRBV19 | CASSMGAGAEAFF | TGTGCCAGTAGTATGGGGGCCGGGGCTGAAGCTTTCTTT
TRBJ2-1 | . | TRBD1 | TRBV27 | CASARGQAYNEQFF | TGTGCCAGCGCCAGAGGACAGGCCTACAATGAGCAGTTCTTC
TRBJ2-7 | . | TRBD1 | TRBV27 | CASSRDRATYEQYF | TGTGCCAGCAGCCGGGACAGGGCAACCTACGAGCAGTACTTC
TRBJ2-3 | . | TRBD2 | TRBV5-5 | CASSLKLAGGSTDTQYF | TGTGCCAGCAGCTTGAAGCTAGCGGGGGGAAGCACAGATACGCAGTATTTT
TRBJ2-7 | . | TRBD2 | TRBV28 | CASSLRLAGFGGEQYF | TGTGCCAGCAGTTTACGACTAGCGGGATTTGGAGGCGAGCAGTACTTC
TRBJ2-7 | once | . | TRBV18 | CASSPYTGIGSYEQYF | TGTGCCAGCTCACCCTATACAGGGATAGGGTCCTACGAGCAGTACTTC
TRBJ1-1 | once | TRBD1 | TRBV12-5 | CASGPGDRGLTEAFF | TGTGCTAGTGGTCCGGGGGACAGGGGGCTTACTGAAGCTTTCTTT
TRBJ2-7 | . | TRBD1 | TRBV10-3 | CAISETPVGTAHYEQYF | TGTGCCATCAGTGAAACCCCCGTTGGGACAGCGCACTACGAGCAGTACTTC
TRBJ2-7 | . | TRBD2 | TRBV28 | CASSFFRTSGPMLYEQYF | TGTGCCAGCAGTTTCTTTCGGACTAGCGGGCCGATGCTTTACGAGCAGTACTTC
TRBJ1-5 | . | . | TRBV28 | CASSRGGAIQPQHF | TGTGCCAGCAGCCGTGGGGGGGCTATTCAGCCCCAGCATTTT
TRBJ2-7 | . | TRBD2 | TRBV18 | CASSPPRGGESEQYF | TGTGCCAGCTCACCCCCCCGCGGGGGGGAGAGCGAGCAGTACTTC
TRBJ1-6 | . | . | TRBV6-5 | CASSYSHNRDNSPLHF | TGTGCCAGCAGTTACTCGCACAACCGGGATAATTCACCCCTCCACTTT
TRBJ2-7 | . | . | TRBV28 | CASSFGQGGYEQYF | TGTGCCAGCAGTTTCGGGCAGGGTGGCTACGAGCAGTACTTC
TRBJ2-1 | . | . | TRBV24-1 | CATSDFLRNEQFF | TGTGCCACCAGTGATTTTTTGAGAAATGAGCAGTTCTTC
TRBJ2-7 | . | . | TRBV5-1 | CASSFTGSSYEQYF | TGCGCCAGCAGCTTCACGGGGAGCTCCTACGAGCAGTACTTC
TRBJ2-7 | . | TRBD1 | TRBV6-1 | CASSDTGTGKLYEQYF | TGTGCCAGCAGTGATACCGGGACAGGGAAGCTGTACGAGCAGTACTTC
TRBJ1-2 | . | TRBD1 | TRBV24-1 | CATSDYRGGYTF | TGTGCCACCAGTGATTACAGGGGTGGCTACACCTTC
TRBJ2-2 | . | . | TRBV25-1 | CASSDPGRGNGELFF | TGTGCCAGCAGTGACCCGGGTAGGGGTAACGGGGAGCTGTTTTTT
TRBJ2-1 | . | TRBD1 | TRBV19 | CASTPATGPRNEQFF | TGTGCCAGTACCCCCGCGACAGGGCCCCGGAATGAGCAGTTCTTC
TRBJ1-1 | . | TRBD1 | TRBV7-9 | CASSVSGTVRRAFF | TGTGCCAGCAGCGTATCCGGGACAGTGAGGAGGGCTTTCTTT
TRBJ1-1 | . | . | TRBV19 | CASSISGLIRLPLVTEAFF | TGTGCCAGTAGTATCTCGGGACTTATCCGCCTCCCCTTGGTCACTGAAGCTTTCTTT
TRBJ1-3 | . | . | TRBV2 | CASSEEGHSGNTIYF | TGTGCCAGCAGCGAGGAGGGGCACTCTGGAAACACCATATATTTT